The 23 T cell receptor beta chains below come from one sample, sequenced in a study of shared clonotypes between healthy human individuals (dated by TCRdb to the early 2020s). Library prep was done by the immunoSEQ multiplex PCR assay. Here the immuneACCESS table is served through TCRdb, limited to in-frame sequences with V and J called. Missing clones are a known gap in these copies; in checked studies unresolved V genes cover under half, and the rest lacks a known reason. The sample data list about 680,000 clones, and 60% to 75% of these were observed just once. The ten largest clones add up to 1.5% to 2% of the sample. Sequencing was performed on memory CD4+ T cells sorted from blood. According to the study, the label for this sample's cell subset or site signals: CD45RA-negative fraction. All receptors derive from a woman in her 30s in good health.

The chain uses TRBV30 and TRBJ1-1; TRBD1 might be the D (6 bases). This CDR3 has 13 amino acids. V lost 8 bases and J 8 bases, leaving 21 bases between the germline ends. Germline V lookup: CDR1 GTSNPN, CDR2 SVGIG (reference sequence). This chain's CDR3 is CARKNLNRVEAFF. CDR3 nucleotides: TGTGCCCGAAAGAATCTTAACAGGGTCGAAGCTTTCTTT.

This clone came up once. The chain links TRBV6-6 to TRBJ1-2; D is unresolved. This CDR3 is built from 10 residues. Trimming took off 5 bases at V and 5 bases at J, with 3 bases between the two ends. Germline V gene sequence: CDR1 MNHNY, CDR2 SVGAGI (reference sequence). The CDR3 sequence: CASSRYGYTF. The CDR3 bases are TGTGCCAGCAGTAGATATGGCTACACCTTC.

V usage is TRBV29-1 and J usage is TRBJ2-1; D possibly corresponds to TRBD1 (6 bases). Germline CDR1 and CDR2: SQVTM and ANQGSEA. CDR3 length equals 14 residues. The germline V and J ends were trimmed by 3 bases and 9 bases, with 18 bases remaining between them. CDR3 sequence (DNA): TGCAGCGTTGATCCTGCCGGTAGGGACATTGAGCAGTTCTTC. Translated, it gives CSVDPAGRDIEQFF.

The chain recombines TRBV29-1 with TRBJ2-6; D gene ambiguous. CDR1 and CDR2 from the germline V gene are SQVTM and ANQGSEA. The CDR3 totals 13 residues. V was trimmed by 5 bases and J by 4 bases, leaving 9 bases between them. The CDR3 here is CSVLGSGANVLTF. The CDR3 DNA reads TGCAGCGTTCTGGGTTCCGGGGCCAACGTCCTGACTTTC.

This chain links TRBV29-1 with TRBJ2-3; TRBD2 is a possible D gene (6 bases). Germline CDR1 reads SQVTM; CDR2 reads ANQGSEA. CDR3 length: 16 residues. V was cut by 4 bases and J by 3 bases, with 20 bases left in between. DNA for the CDR3: TGCAGCGTTGCGGCATGGCAGGTCCGGGGGACAGATACGCAGTATTTT. It encodes CSVAAWQVRGTDTQYF.

The table lists this clone with a few counts. This sequence joins TRBV4-1 and TRBJ2-5; the D call may be TRBD1 or TRBD2 (5 bases each). CDR3 length: 17 amino acids. From germline, CDR1 is MGHRA and CDR2 YSYEKL. V was shortened by 0 bases and J by 4 bases, with 18 bases between the two germline ends. The CDR3 loop reads CASSQEKRPGPGETQYF. The DNA of the CDR3 is TGCGCCAGCAGCCAAGAGAAAAGACCGGGACCGGGAGAGACCCAGTACTTC.

The CDR3 DNA is TGCGCCAGCAGCTTTCCAGAGACCCAGTACTTC. Translation: CASSFPETQYF. The V gene is TRBV5-1, the J gene TRBJ2-5; no reliable D call. The CDR3 consists of 11 residues. Between the trimmed V and J ends, which lost 2 bases and 4 bases, there was a span of 3 bases. CDR1 is SGHRS and CDR2 is YFSETQ in the germline V gene.

The J gene is TRBJ2-6, the V gene TRBV9; D uncertain. CDR1 and CDR2 (germline): SGDLS, YYNGEE. The CDR3 covers 18 residues. V lost 0 bases, J lost 0 bases, and 13 bases lay in between. CDR3: CASSVEPHPGSGANVLTF. CDR3 sequence (DNA): TGTGCCAGCAGCGTAGAGCCACACCCGGGCTCTGGGGCCAACGTCCTGACTTTC.

This clone was observed at least ten times. The chain recombines TRBV4-1 with TRBJ2-1, with TRBD2 matching over 7 bases. This CDR3 contains 17 residues. V was clipped by 4 bases and J by 1 base; unmatched bases: 10. The germline V gene has CDR1 MGHRA and CDR2 YSYEKL. The CDR3: CASSRRTSSGSYNEQFF. Written as DNA, the CDR3 is TGCGCCAGCAGCCGAAGAACGTCTAGCGGTTCCTACAATGAGCAGTTCTTC.

The CDR3 spells CASSPRGMEETQYF. The CDR3 coding sequence is TGTGCCAGCTCACCCAGGGGTATGGAAGAGACCCAGTACTTC. The gene calls are TRBV18 and TRBJ2-5, with D perhaps matching TRBD1 (6 bases). The germline gives CDR1 KGHSH, CDR2 LQKENI. The V end lost 3 bases, the J end lost 3 bases, and 11 bases lay between the germline ends. The CDR3 is 14 amino acids.

The chain couples TRBV25-1 to TRBJ2-7, with 11 bases that match TRBD2. Germline assignment: CDR1 MGHDK and CDR2 SYGVNS. V trimming: 9 bases; J trimming: 5 bases; junction bases outside the gene matches: 9. The CDR3 spans 14 residues. The DNA of the CDR3 is TGTGCCAGTATTGGACTAGCGGGCCTCGACGAGCAGTACTTC. Its protein product is CASIGLAGLDEQYF.

The V gene is TRBV7-9, the J gene TRBJ2-7; maybe TRBD2 (6 bases). The CDR3 is made up of 14 amino acids. Germline V gives CDR1 SEHNR, CDR2 FQNEAQ (reference sequence). Trimming cost V 6 bases and J 1 base, with 13 bases left between them. This CDR3 reads CASSPAGGSYEQYF. The CDR3 bases are TGTGCCAGCAGTCCTGCCGGGGGATCCTACGAGCAGTACTTC.

Comment on this clone: Since a much larger clone is just one base distant, this may be a read error. Other DNA sequences of this sample code for an identical CDR3. The rearrangement links TRBV6-1 to TRBJ1-2; possibly TRBD1 for D (6 bases). Deletions cut 6 bases from V and 3 bases from J, with 11 bases between. CDR1 and CDR2 (germline): MNHNS, SASEGT. This CDR3 region has 13 residues. The CDR3 is CASSQQGDYGYTF. Written as DNA, the CDR3 is TGTGCCAGCAGCCAACAGGGAGACTATGGCTACACCTTC.

This clone turned up a few times. The chain links TRBV25-1 to TRBJ2-3; TRBD2 matches at 8 bases. V shed 8 bases and J 6 bases; nucleotides not matched to a gene: 13. The CDR3 totals 15 residues. CDR1 and CDR2 from the germline V gene are MGHDK and SYGVNS. CDR3 sequence: CASGRIAGKSDTQYF. The CDR3 nucleotides are TGTGCCAGCGGAAGAATAGCGGGAAAATCGGATACGCAGTATTTT. The whole variable domain, filled in from reference TRBV25-1 and TRBJ2-3, reads EADIYQTPRYLVIGTGKKITLECSQTMGHDKMYWYQQDPGMELHLIHYSYGVNSTEKGDLSSESTVSRIRTEHFPLTLESARPSHTSQYLCASGRIAGKSDTQYFGPGTRLTVL.

J is TRBJ2-2 and V is TRBV6-4; D gene uncertain. V was clipped by 3 bases and J by 3 bases, with 11 bases between them. The germline CDR1 and CDR2 sequences are MRHNA and SNTAGT. This CDR3 is built from 15 residues. The CDR3 protein is CASSEAADDTGELFF. As DNA, the CDR3 is TGTGCCAGCAGTGAGGCGGCAGACGACACCGGGGAGCTGTTTTTT.

This rearrangement joins TRBV28 to TRBJ2-7, with 9 bases aligning to TRBD1. V shed 8 bases, J shed 3 bases, and the junction held 11 bases outside the gene matches. The CDR3 is 15 residues long. Per germline, CDR1 MDHEN and CDR2 SYDVKM. CDR3 sequence reads: CASQSPGTGRYEQYF. The CDR3 DNA is TGTGCCAGCCAATCCCCCGGGACAGGGCGCTACGAGCAGTACTTC.

This chain connects TRBV28 to TRBJ2-7, with a weak D call TRBD2 (7 bases). The CDR3 has 12 residues. In germline, CDR1 is MDHEN, CDR2 SYDVKM. Trimming pared 8 bases from V and 6 bases from J, leaving 14 bases between. The CDR3 region has the DNA TGTGCCAGCTCCCGAGGGGGGGCCGAGCAGTACTTC. Translating gives CASSRGGAEQYF.

Points on this clone: Other DNA sequences in the same sample also yield this CDR3. The chain is built from TRBV5-6 and TRBJ2-1; no definite D call. Trimming removed 5 bases from V and 5 bases from J, with 5 bases in between. The CDR3 has 11 amino acids. Germline V gene lookup returns CDR1 SGHDT and CDR2 YYEEEE. CDR3 loop: CASSINNEQFF. The DNA for the CDR3 is TGTGCCAGCAGTATTAACAATGAGCAGTTCTTC.

The chain links TRBV19 to TRBJ2-5; TRBD2 is a possible D gene (6 bases). Germline CDR1 and CDR2: LNHDA and SQIVND (reference sequence). The germline V and J ends were trimmed by 10 bases and 7 bases, with 19 bases remaining between them. The CDR3 contains 13 residues. This chain's CDR3 is CATSGTPEGTQYF. In nucleotides, the CDR3 is TGTGCCACCTCCGGGACCCCGGAGGGGACCCAGTACTTC.

This chain links TRBV18 with TRBJ2-2, with 9 positions matching TRBD1. The CDR3 runs 16 residues. V was clipped by 6 bases and J by 1 base; unmatched bases: 6. Germline CDR1 and CDR2: KGHSH and LQKENI. The CDR3 sequence: CASSPMGQGNTGELFF. CDR3 sequence (DNA): TGTGCCAGCTCCCCCATGGGACAGGGGAACACCGGGGAGCTGTTTTTT.

Turning to this clone: The sample contains more than one DNA sequence encoding this CDR3. The J gene is TRBJ2-7, the V gene TRBV28; D might be TRBD1 (5 bases). V lost 7 bases, J lost 2 bases, and 12 bases lay in between. This CDR3 comprises 13 residues. Germline CDR1 and CDR2: MDHEN and SYDVKM. The chain's CDR3 is CASINRGTYEQYF. The CDR3 nucleotides read TGTGCCAGCATCAATAGGGGAACCTACGAGCAGTACTTC.

This clone was observed a handful of times. V and J are TRBV29-1 and TRBJ1-1; no clear D gene. The CDR3 sequence is 11 residues long. CDR1 and CDR2 (germline): SQVTM, ANQGSEA. V dropped 4 bases and J dropped 1 base, with 4 bases sitting between them. CDR3 protein: CSVVENTEAFF. The CDR3 DNA is TGCAGCGTTGTCGAGAACACTGAAGCTTTCTTT.

This rearrangement joins TRBV7-9 to TRBJ2-7; either TRBD1 or TRBD2 may fit D (5 bases each). Trimming cost V 8 bases and J 2 bases, with 19 bases left between them. The CDR3 has 15 amino acids. Germline V lookup: CDR1 SEHNR, CDR2 FQNEAQ (reference sequence). CDR3 in DNA: TGTGCCAGCCGGGCTGAGGGGACGGCAACCTACGAGCAGTACTTC. Amino acids: CASRAEGTATYEQYF.